This T cell receptor beta chain originates from a study of blood T cell repertoires in COVID-19. This clone has only a few counts. The CDR3 consists of 16 residues. Germline V gene lookup returns CDR1 MDHEN and CDR2 SYDVKM. V was clipped by 1 base and J by 7 bases; unmatched bases: 8. Clones were sequenced by immunoSEQ multiplex PCR, and TCRdb holds only the in-frame ones, with some missing. The sample carries under 300,000 clones, 86% recorded once. This chain uses TRBV28 with TRBJ2-7; TRBD2 matches 12 bases. Sequencing used peripheral blood. This TCR was recovered from a woman aged 70-85 years with COVID-19, enrolled during active disease. The CDR3 is CASSLFRTSGVREQYF. The DNA for the CDR3 is TGTGCCAGCAGTTTATTTAGGACTAGCGGGGTGAGGGAGCAGTACTTC.